These 4 T cell receptor beta chains came from one sample sequenced in a study of tumor and adjacent non-tumor tissue in lung cancer. No cell sorting was done before RNA was extracted from the tissue. The normal lung tissue was taken more than 3 cm from the tumor edge. TCRbeta libraries were built with three rounds of nested PCR, modified from ARM-PCR. TCRdb reanalysed the multiplex PCR reads using MiXCR and keeps one entry per CDR3 protein. The data contain almost 75,000 distinct CDR3 sequences, around 70% of them singletons. Sequenced material: distant non-tumor lung tissue. The source is a woman in her forties or fifties with non-small cell lung cancer.

This clonotype was detected once. The CDR3 end shows no conserved phenylalanine or tryptophan, and so a read error is likely. The chain uses TRBV11-2 and TRBJ2-1; no clear D. There are 13 residues in the CDR3. The germline V gene has CDR1 SGHAT and CDR2 FQNNGV. The CDR3 loop reads CDSSLELKGRQFI. DNA of the CDR3: TGTGACAGCAGCTTAGAATTGAAGGGTAGGCAGTTCATC.

About this clonotype: The conserved phenylalanine or tryptophan is not found at the CDR3 terminus, so this likely reflects a read error. The rearrangement joins TRBV29-1 to TRBJ2-7, with no clear D. The end of the DNA is better explained by TRBJ2-5, so the J call may be wrong. Germline V CDR1 and CDR2: SQVTM, ANQGSEA. The CDR3 totals 12 residues. The CDR3 loop is CSVLLLEETQYL. CDR3 coding DNA: TGCAGCGTTCTACTCCTTGAAGAGACCCAGTACTTA.

The chain recombines TRBV6-2 or TRBV6-3 with TRBJ2-1; 8 bases agree with TRBD2. The assigned J gene may be wrong: the sequence end matches TRBJ2-7 better. Germline V gene lookup returns CDR1 MNHEY and CDR2 SVGEGT. This CDR3 has 14 residues. The CDR3 nucleotides read TGTGCCAGCAGTGGACTAGCAGCTTACAATGAGCAGTACTTC. Amino acid sequence: CASSGLAAYNEQYF.

This clonotype was picked up one time. The germline gene is not matched at one end of the junction; a read error may be the cause. This chain joins TRBV6-1 and TRBJ2-1; 12 nucleotides agree with TRBD2. The CDR3 runs 15 residues. Germline V CDR1 and CDR2: MNHNS, SASEGT. CDR3 region: CASSQVTSGSYEQIF. CDR3 bases: TGTGCCAGCAGTCAAGTGACTAGCGGGAGCTATGAGCAGATCTTC.